This TCR beta chain was observed in a study of cytomegalovirus exposure and HLA in healthy donors. Study-wide context: Unique TCR beta sequences numbering 117 million came from about 179 million T cells in an earlier analysis. Some 85 million unique TCRs, all from HLA-typed donors, were included in an early release of the data.

CDR1 and CDR2 from the germline V gene are SGHDT and YYEEEE. The CDR3 length is 14 residues. Trimming stripped 0 bases from V and 8 bases from J, with 14 bases between. Healthy bone marrow donors made up the donor group. The primer mix had 60 Vbeta and 13 Jbeta primers. The data were produced by immunoSEQ multiplex PCR, yet TCRdb's version contains in-frame clones alone and is incomplete. Found here are about 160,000 clones, around 85% of them singletons; the top ten hold 0.85%. The gene calls are TRBV5-6 and TRBJ1-2; D is unresolved. The sequence was obtained from a woman in her thirties in good health and CMV-seronegative. The sequenced material came from PBMCs. This chain's CDR3 is CASSLVSQAKGYTF. CDR3 in DNA: TGTGCCAGCAGCTTGGTATCTCAGGCTAAGGGCTACACCTTC.